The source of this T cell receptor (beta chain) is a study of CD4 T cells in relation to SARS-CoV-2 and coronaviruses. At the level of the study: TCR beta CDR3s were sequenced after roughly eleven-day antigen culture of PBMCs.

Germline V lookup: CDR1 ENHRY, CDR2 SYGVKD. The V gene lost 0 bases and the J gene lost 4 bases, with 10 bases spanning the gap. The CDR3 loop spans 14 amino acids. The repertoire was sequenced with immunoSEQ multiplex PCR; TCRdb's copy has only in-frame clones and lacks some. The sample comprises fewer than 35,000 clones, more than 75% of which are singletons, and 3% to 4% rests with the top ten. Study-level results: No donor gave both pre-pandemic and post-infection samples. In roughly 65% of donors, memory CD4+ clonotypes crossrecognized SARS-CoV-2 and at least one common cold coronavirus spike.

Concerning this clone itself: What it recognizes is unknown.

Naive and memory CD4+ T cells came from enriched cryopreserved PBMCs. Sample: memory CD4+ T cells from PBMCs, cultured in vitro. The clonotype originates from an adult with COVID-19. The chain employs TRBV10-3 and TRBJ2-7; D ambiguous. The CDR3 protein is CAISESAQLYEQYF. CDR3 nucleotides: TGTGCCATCAGTGAGTCTGCCCAGCTATACGAGCAGTACTTC.